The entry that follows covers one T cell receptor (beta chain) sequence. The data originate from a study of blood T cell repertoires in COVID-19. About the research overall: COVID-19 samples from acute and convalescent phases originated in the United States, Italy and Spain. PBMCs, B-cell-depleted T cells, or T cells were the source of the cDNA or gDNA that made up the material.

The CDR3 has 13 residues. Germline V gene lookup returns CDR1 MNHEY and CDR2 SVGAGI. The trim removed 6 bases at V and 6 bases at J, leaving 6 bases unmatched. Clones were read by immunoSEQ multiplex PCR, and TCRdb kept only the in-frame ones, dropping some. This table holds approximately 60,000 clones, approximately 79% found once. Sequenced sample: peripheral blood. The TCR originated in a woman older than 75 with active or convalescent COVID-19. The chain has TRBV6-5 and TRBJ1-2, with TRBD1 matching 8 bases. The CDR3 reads CASRRTGRDGYTF. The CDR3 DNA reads TGTGCCAGCAGGCGGACAGGGAGGGATGGCTACACCTTC.